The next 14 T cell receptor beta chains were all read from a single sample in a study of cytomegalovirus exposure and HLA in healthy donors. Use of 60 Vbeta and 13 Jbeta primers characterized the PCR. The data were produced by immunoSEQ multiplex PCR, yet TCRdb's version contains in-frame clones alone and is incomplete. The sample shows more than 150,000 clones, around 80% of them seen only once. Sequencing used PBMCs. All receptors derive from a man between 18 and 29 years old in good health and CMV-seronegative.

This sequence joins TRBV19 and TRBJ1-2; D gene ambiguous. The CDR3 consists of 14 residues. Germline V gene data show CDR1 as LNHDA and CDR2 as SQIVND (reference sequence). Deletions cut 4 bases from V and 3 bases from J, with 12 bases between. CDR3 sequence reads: CASSTRRWDYGYTF. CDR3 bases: TGTGCCAGTAGTACCCGGAGATGGGACTATGGCTACACCTTC. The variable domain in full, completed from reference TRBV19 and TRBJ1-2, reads DGGITQSPKYLFRKEGQNVTLSCEQNLNHDAMYWYRQDPGQGLRLIYYSQIVNDFQKGDIAEGYSVSREKKESFPLTVTSAQKNPTAFYLCASSTRRWDYGYTFGSGTRLTVV.

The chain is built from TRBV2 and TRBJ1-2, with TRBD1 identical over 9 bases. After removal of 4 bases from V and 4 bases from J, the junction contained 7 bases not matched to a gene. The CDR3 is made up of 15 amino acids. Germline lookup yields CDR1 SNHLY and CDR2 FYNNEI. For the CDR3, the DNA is TGTGCCAGCAGTGTAGGGGACAGGGTTGTCTATGGCTACACCTTC. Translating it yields CASSVGDRVVYGYTF.

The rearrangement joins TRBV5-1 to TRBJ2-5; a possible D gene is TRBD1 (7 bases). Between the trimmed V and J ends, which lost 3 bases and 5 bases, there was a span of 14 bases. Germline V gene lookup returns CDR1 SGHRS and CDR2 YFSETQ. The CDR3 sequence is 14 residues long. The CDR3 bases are TGCGCCAGCAGCTCAGGGGGGTCTGGGGAGACCCAGTACTTC. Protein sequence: CASSSGGSGETQYF.

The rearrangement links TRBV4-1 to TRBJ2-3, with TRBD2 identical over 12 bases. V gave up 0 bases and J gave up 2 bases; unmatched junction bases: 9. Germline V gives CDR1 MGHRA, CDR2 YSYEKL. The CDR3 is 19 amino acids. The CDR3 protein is CASSQDQETSGRTTDTQYF. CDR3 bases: TGCGCCAGCAGCCAAGATCAAGAGACTAGCGGGAGAACCACAGATACGCAGTATTTT.

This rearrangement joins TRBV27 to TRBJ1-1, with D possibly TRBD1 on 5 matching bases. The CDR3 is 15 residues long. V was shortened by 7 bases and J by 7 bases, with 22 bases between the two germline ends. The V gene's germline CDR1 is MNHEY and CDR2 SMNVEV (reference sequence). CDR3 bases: TGTGCCAGCAAGGCATTTGGAGGCCGGGGGATTGAAGCTTTCTTT. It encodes CASKAFGGRGIEAFF.

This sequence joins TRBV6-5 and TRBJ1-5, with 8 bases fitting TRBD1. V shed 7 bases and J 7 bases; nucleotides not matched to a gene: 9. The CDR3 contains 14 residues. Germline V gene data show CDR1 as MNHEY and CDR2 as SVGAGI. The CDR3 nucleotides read TGTGCCAGCACCCTTGGACAGGGTGGCCAGCCCCAGCATTTT. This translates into CASTLGQGGQPQHF.

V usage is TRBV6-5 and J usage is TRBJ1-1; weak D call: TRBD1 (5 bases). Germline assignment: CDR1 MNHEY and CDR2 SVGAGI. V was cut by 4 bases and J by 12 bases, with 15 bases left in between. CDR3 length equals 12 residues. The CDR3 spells CASSSGGARSFF. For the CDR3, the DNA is TGTGCCAGCAGTTCGGGTGGGGCGAGATCTTTCTTT.

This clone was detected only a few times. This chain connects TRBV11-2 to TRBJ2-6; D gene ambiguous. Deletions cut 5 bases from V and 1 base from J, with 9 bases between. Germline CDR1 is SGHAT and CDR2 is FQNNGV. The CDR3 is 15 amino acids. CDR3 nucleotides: TGTGCCAGCAGCACGCGGCTATCTGGGGCCAACGTCCTGACTTTC. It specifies CASSTRLSGANVLTF.

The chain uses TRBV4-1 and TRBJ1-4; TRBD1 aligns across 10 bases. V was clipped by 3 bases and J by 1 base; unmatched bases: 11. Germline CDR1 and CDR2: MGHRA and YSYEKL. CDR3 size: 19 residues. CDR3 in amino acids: CASSQDPIGQGGTNEKLFF. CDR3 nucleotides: TGCGCCAGCAGCCAGGACCCGATCGGACAGGGGGGAACTAATGAAAAACTGTTTTTT.

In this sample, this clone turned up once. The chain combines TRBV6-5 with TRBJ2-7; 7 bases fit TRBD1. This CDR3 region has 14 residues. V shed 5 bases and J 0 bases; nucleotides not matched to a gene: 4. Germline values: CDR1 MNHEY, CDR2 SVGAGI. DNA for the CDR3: TGTGCCAGCAGTCGACAGGGCCTCTCCTACGAGCAGTACTTC. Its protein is CASSRQGLSYEQYF.

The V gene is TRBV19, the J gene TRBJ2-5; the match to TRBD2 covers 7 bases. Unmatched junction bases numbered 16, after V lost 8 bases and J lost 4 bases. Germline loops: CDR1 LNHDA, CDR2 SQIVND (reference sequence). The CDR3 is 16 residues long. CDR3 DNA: TGTGCCAGTGCAATCCCCACAACAGGCGGGGGAGAGACCCAGTACTTC. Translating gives CASAIPTTGGGETQYF.

In DNA, the CDR3 is TGTGCCAGCAGCTCTTGGGGGGTTACTAATGAAAAACTGTTTTTT. It codes for CASSSWGVTNEKLFF. V is TRBV7-9 and J is TRBJ1-4; perhaps TRBD1 as D (5 bases). The CDR3 is 15 amino acids. The V end was cut by 4 bases, the J end by 2 bases, with 11 bases between. The germline V gene encodes CDR1 SEHNR and CDR2 FQNEAQ (reference sequence).

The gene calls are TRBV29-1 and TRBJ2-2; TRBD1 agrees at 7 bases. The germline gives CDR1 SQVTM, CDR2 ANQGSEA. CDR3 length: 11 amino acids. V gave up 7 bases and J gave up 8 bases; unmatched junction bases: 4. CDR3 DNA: TGCAGCGCAGGGGGTCGGGGGGAGCTGTTTTTT. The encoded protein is CSAGGRGELFF.

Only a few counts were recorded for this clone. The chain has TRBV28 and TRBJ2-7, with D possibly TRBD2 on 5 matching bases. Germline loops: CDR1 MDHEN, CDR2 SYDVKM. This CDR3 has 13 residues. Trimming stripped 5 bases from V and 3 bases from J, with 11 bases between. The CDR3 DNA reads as TGTGCCAGCAGTCGGGGTGGGGACTACGAGCAGTACTTC. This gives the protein CASSRGGDYEQYF.